This T cell receptor (beta chain) was sequenced in a study of early T cells in non-severe SARS-CoV-2 infection. Study background: Sequencing was performed on bulk RNA from unsorted whole blood, leaving chains unpaired. Broader study findings: Lookups in VDJdb leaned toward anti-spike CD8 responses and missed private and CD4 specificities.

Each cDNA molecule carried a unique molecular identifier. TCRdb processed the 5' RACE reads anew with MiXCR; each CDR3 protein has one entry. The data hold approximately 80,000 distinct CDR3 sequences, with 10% to 12% observed a single time. Of note for this clonotype: Its target is unknown. Sequence at one end of the junction differs from germline and may be a read error.

The sequencing used whole blood, collected at baseline. This clonotype originated in an adult who was a healthcare worker with PCR-confirmed SARS-CoV-2 infection or an uninfected control (not recorded which).

In nucleotides, the CDR3 is TGTGCCAGCAGCCCCCGGGGTGGCGAGCAGTTCTTT. Its protein product is CASSPRGGEQFF. J is TRBJ2-1 and V is TRBV7-3, with D tentatively TRBD2 (5 bases). Germline values: CDR1 SGHTA, CDR2 FQGTGA. The CDR3 spans 12 residues. Full variable domain (missing parts from reference TRBV7-3 and TRBJ2-1): GAGVSQTPSNKVTEKGKYVELRCDPISGHTALYWYRQSLGQGPEFLIYFQGTGAADDSGLPNDRFFAVRPEGSVSTLKIQRTERGDSAVYLCASSPRGGEQFFGPGTRLTVL.